This TCR beta chain stems from a study of Ad26.COV2.S vaccination and SARS-CoV-2 variants. Treatment meaning: 15 to 20 received Ad26.COV2.S at low or high dose, single or two shots; roughly 5 received placebo; per-sample allocation not given. Collection of samples fell on day 63 after the first vaccine or placebo injection. Findings and limits, study-wide: Substantial breadth in spike-specific CD8+ and CD4+ T cell responses was reportedly seen after vaccination.

In regard to this clone: Its antigen is still unknown.

Using immunoSEQ multiplex PCR, the repertoire was profiled, and TCRdb retains in-frame clones only, with some absent. This table has some 340,000 clones, around 84% appearing once. The sequence was collected from a person aged 18-60 years who received the Ad26.COV2.S COVID-19 vaccine or a placebo. Material: peripheral blood, obtained in a trial of Ad26.COV2.S vaccine versus placebo.

The CDR3, as DNA: TGCGCCAGCAGCTTGGCGGGGGATAATGAAAAACTGTTTTTT. Translated: CASSLAGDNEKLFF. The chain links TRBV5-1 to TRBJ1-4; tentative D call: TRBD1 (5 bases). CDR3 length: 14 residues. Trimming took off 0 bases at V and 4 bases at J, with 7 bases between the two ends. The germline V gene encodes CDR1 SGHRS and CDR2 YFSETQ.